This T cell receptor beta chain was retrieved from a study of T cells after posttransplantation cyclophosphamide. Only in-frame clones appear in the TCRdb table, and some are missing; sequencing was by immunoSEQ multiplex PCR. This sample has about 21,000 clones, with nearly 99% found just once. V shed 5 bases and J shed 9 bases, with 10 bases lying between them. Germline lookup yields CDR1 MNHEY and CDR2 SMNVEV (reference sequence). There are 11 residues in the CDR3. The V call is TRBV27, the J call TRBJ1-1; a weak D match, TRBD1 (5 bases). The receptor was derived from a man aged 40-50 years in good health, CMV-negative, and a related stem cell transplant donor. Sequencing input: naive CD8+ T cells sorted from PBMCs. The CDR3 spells CASSTGRQAFF. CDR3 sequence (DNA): TGTGCCAGCAGTACAGGACGACAAGCTTTCTTT.